The entry below describes one TCR beta chain. This entry belongs to a study of T cell changes during pregnancy in multiple sclerosis. TCRdb's table, derived via immunoSEQ multiplex PCR, lists solely in-frame clones and lacks some. The data contain 35,000 to 50,000 clones, 90% of them singletons. The source is a female donor in good health, enrolled as a control in a pregnancy study. The material was peripheral blood, obtained in the second trimester of pregnancy.

In nucleotides, the CDR3 is TGTGCCTGGAGCACTACGACGGCCAACTATGGCTACACCTTC. Translating it yields CAWSTTTANYGYTF. The chain employs TRBV30 and TRBJ1-2, with no clear D. Germline assignment: CDR1 GTSNPN and CDR2 SVGIG (reference sequence). The CDR3 runs 14 residues. Trimming shortened V by 3 bases and J by 2 bases, and 13 bases separated the two germline ends.